This TCR beta chain was recovered during a study of OX40 agonist ivuxolimab in advanced cancers. Study-wide context: A male proportion of about 80% was recorded, with mean age around 60 years and range 23 to 79. Past anti-PD-1, anti-PD-L1 or anti-CTLA-4 therapy was accepted, and around 40% had received some. Findings of the study overall: More expanded clones were seen, on average, in CD8+ T cells than in CD4+.

TCRdb's copy holds only in-frame clones and misses some; the assay was immunoSEQ multiplex PCR. The sample has approximately 80,000 clones, roughly nine tenths seen once. In regard to this clone: Its antigen is not identified.

Samples were taken at baseline and on day 1 of cycles 4 and 7. This CDR3 region has 15 residues. Deletions cut 3 bases from V and 4 bases from J, with 16 bases between. Germline V gene data show CDR1 as MNHEY and CDR2 as SMNVEV (reference sequence). The chain is built from TRBV27 and TRBJ2-7, with D perhaps matching TRBD2 (6 bases). The TCR comes from an adult with an advanced solid tumor such as melanoma, head and neck, liver or kidney cancer. The material sequenced was CD4+ or CD8+ T cells sorted from blood, taken in a trial of the OX40 agonist ivuxolimab. CDR3 loop: CASSFPDFSGYEQYV. The CDR3 DNA reads TGTGCCAGCAGTTTCCCTGATTTTAGCGGTTACGAGCAGTACGTC.